The rows below give T cell receptor beta chains drawn from one sample of a study of shared clonotypes between healthy human individuals. TCRdb's copy holds only in-frame clones and misses some; the assay was immunoSEQ multiplex PCR. The top ten clones hold about 1.7% of a sample with approximately 2,000,000 clones, just over 90% of them seen once. The material sequenced was naive CD8+ T cells from PBMCs. Every receptor here comes from a young man in good health. Some clones in this sample may be carry-over from other donors' samples. CDR3s include the opening cysteine and the closing phenylalanine or tryptophan. Each record gives: D gene, J gene, clone size, V gene, CDR3 DNA, CDR3 protein. D genes are given only for firm matches. The listing skips clone size in some rows; elsewhere it reads once, few, many or a size class.

>NA|TRBJ2-7|NA|TRBV27
TGTGCCAGCAGTTTTTCCAGGACTTACGAGCAGTACTTC
CASSFSRTYEQYF
>TRBD1|TRBJ1-1|NA|TRBV4-2
TGTGCCAGCAGCCAAGATTGGGACAGTGAAGCTTTCTTT
CASSQDWDSEAFF
>TRBD1|TRBJ2-1|NA|TRBV6-5
TGTGCCAGCAGTTACGGACAGGGGATTCTCAATGAGCAGTTCTTC
CASSYGQGILNEQFF
>NA|TRBJ1-1|NA|TRBV7-2
TGTGCCAGCAGCCCCAGGGACGGGGCAAAGGTATGGAGCACTGAAGCTTTCTTT
CASSPRDGAKVWSTEAFF
>TRBD2|TRBJ2-1|NA|TRBV29-1
TGCAGCGTTATAGCGGGAGGGCCCATTGCGCAGTTCTTC
CSVIAGGPIAQFF
>TRBD1|TRBJ1-1|NA|TRBV27
TGTGCCAGCAGTTCACGGATGACAGGGGGGTTGAACACTGAAGCTTTCTTT
CASSSRMTGGLNTEAFF
>NA|TRBJ2-3|NA|TRBV19
TGTGCCAGTACTGAGTGGGGGAGAGGCGCAGATACGCAGTATTTT
CASTEWGRGADTQYF
>TRBD2|TRBJ2-3|NA|TRBV11-2
TGTGCCAGCAGCTTATGGGGTAGCGGGAGGTTTCGGGGCACAGATACGCAGTATTTT
CASSLWGSGRFRGTDTQYF
>NA|TRBJ2-5|NA|TRBV30
TGTGCCTGGAGTGTAAGCCGAGACTACCAAGAGACCCAGTACTTC
CAWSVSRDYQETQYF
>NA|TRBJ2-1|NA|TRBV11-2
TGTGCCAGCAGCTCGGGGTACAATGAGCAGTTCTTC
CASSSGYNEQFF
>NA|TRBJ2-7|once|TRBV11-2
TGTGCCAGCAGCTTAGGCCCGAGGAGCTACGAGCAGTACTTC
CASSLGPRSYEQYF
>TRBD1|TRBJ1-1|NA|TRBV7-2
TGTGCCAGCAGCTTAGGCAGGGGGCCCGAAGCTTTCTTT
CASSLGRGPEAFF
>NA|TRBJ1-1|NA|TRBV28
TGTGCCAGCAGTTCCTACCGGGACCTGAACCTTCGTGGGACTGAAGCTTTCTTT
CASSSYRDLNLRGTEAFF
>NA|TRBJ1-2|once|TRBV27
TGTGCCAGCAGTCCAATCGAGGGGGGGACTGGCTACACCTTC
CASSPIEGGTGYTF
>NA|TRBJ2-7|NA|TRBV4-1
TGCGCCAGCAGCCAAGGCCTATCGTACGAGCAGTACTTC
CASSQGLSYEQYF
>NA|TRBJ1-1|NA|TRBV5-6
TGTGCCAGCAGCGGAGGGCGGGGGCCAGCTGAAGCTTTCTTT
CASSGGRGPAEAFF
>NA|TRBJ2-1|NA|TRBV2
TGTGCCAGCTGGGGGGACAATGAGCAGTTCTTC
CASWGDNEQFF
>NA|TRBJ1-5|NA|TRBV27
TGTGCCAGCAGTCTAACGTGGCATCAGCCCCAGCATTTT
CASSLTWHQPQHF
>NA|TRBJ2-5|NA|TRBV9
TGTGCCAGCAGCCTAAGGTTCCAGGATGGGGAGACCCAGTACTTC
CASSLRFQDGETQYF
>NA|TRBJ2-7|NA|TRBV28
TGTGCCAGCAGTTTCCCCGAACACTACGAGCAGTACTTC
CASSFPEHYEQYF
>NA|TRBJ1-1|NA|TRBV2
TGTGCCAGCAGTGAATGGGGTAGGCTGAACACTGAAGCTTTCTTT
CASSEWGRLNTEAFF
>NA|TRBJ2-7|NA|TRBV15
TGTGCCACCAGCAGGTCGACTGATGAGCAGTACTTC
CATSRSTDEQYF
>TRBD1|TRBJ1-5|NA|TRBV11-2
TGTGCCAGCAGCCCCCTCAGGGGGCCGGATCAGCCCCAGCATTTT
CASSPLRGPDQPQHF
>NA|TRBJ2-1|NA|TRBV5-1
TGCGCCAGCAGCCCCCGACTATTATCCTACAATGAGCAGTTCTTC
CASSPRLLSYNEQFF
>NA|TRBJ1-3|NA|TRBV7-9
TGTGCCAGCAGCTCCCCTACCGGACCTCTTGGAAACACCATATATTTT
CASSSPTGPLGNTIYF
>NA|TRBJ2-7|NA|TRBV2
TGTGCCAGCAGTGAAGGGAGCTACGAGCAGTACTTC
CASSEGSYEQYF
>NA|TRBJ2-5|NA|TRBV6-4
TGTGCCAGCAGTGAGACGTATCTTGAGGGAGAGACCCAGTACTTC
CASSETYLEGETQYF
>NA|TRBJ2-1|NA|TRBV7-7
TGTGCCAGCAGCTTAGGGGGAGGCTCCAATGAGCAGTTCTTC
CASSLGGGSNEQFF
>TRBD1|TRBJ1-1|NA|TRBV9
TGTGCCAGCAGCGTCGACAGGGCGAACACTGAAGCTTTCTTT
CASSVDRANTEAFF
>NA|TRBJ1-4|NA|TRBV5-5
TGTGCCAGCAGCTTCGGGACGGTGGGGGAAAAACTGTTTTTT
CASSFGTVGEKLFF
>NA|TRBJ1-5|NA|TRBV30
TGTGCGGCCCGGGGGGCTCGTCAGCCCCAGCATTTT
CAARGARQPQHF
>NA|TRBJ2-7|NA|TRBV6-1
TGTGCCAGCAGTGAAGGGTCCCTATTTAACGAGCAGTACTTC
CASSEGSLFNEQYF
>NA|TRBJ2-1|once|TRBV11-2
TGTGCCAGCAGCCCCCCCCGGGTCTATGAGCAGTTCTTC
CASSPPRVYEQFF
>TRBD2|TRBJ2-2|NA|TRBV19
TGTGCCAGTAGTTCTACGGGACTAGCGGGCCCCGGGGAGCTGTTTTTT
CASSSTGLAGPGELFF
>NA|TRBJ1-1|once|TRBV7-2
TGTGCCAGCAGCCTAACTAAGGTCCCTGAAGCTTTCTTT
CASSLTKVPEAFF
>NA|TRBJ2-7|once|TRBV27
TGTGCCAGCAGTTTAGTATCAGGGAACGAGCAGTACTTC
CASSLVSGNEQYF
>NA|TRBJ1-5|NA|TRBV4-1
TGCGCCAGCAGCCTCCACCTGGGGTATAGCAATCAGCCCCAGCATTTT
CASSLHLGYSNQPQHF
>NA|TRBJ2-5|NA|TRBV9
TGTGCCAGCAGCGTAGACGGTACTGCCCAAGAGACCCAGTACTTC
CASSVDGTAQETQYF
>NA|TRBJ2-5|NA|TRBV10-3
TGTGCCATCAGTGAAAAGGCAGTGGGAAAAGAGACCCAGTACTTC
CAISEKAVGKETQYF
>NA|TRBJ2-7|NA|TRBV19
TGTGCCAGTAGCCCGAAGGAGGAGGGTTCCTCCTACGAGCAGTACTTC
CASSPKEEGSSYEQYF
>NA|TRBJ1-3|NA|TRBV15
TGTGCCACCAGGGGAAGTGGAAACACCATATATTTT
CATRGSGNTIYF
>NA|TRBJ2-1|NA|TRBV4-1
TGCGCCAGCAGCCAAGAGGCACGGCGCGCGGACTACTACAATGAGCAGTTCTTC
CASSQEARRADYYNEQFF
>TRBD2|TRBJ2-2|NA|TRBV7-9
TGTGCCAGCAGAGATCCCGGGACTAGCGGGAGAATCGGGGAGCTGTTTTTT
CASRDPGTSGRIGELFF
>NA|TRBJ2-1|NA|TRBV19
TGTGCCAGTAGTATTGTGGGAGTACAGGGTTCAGATTACAATGAGCAGTTCTTC
CASSIVGVQGSDYNEQFF
>TRBD2|TRBJ2-1|NA|TRBV7-2
TGTGCCCTGACATTAGGTACTAGCGGGAGGGGTGTTGAGCAGTTCTTC
CALTLGTSGRGVEQFF
>NA|TRBJ2-2|NA|TRBV4-1
TGCGCCAGCAGCCAAGAAGTGCGAGCGGTCACCGGGGAGCTGTTTTTT
CASSQEVRAVTGELFF
>NA|TRBJ1-2|NA|TRBV7-8
TGTGCCAGCAGCCCCCGAAATAACAGGGTACTCTATGGCTACACCTTC
CASSPRNNRVLYGYTF
>NA|TRBJ2-3|NA|TRBV4-3
TGCGCCAGCAGCTTCGGCACAGATACGCAGTATTTT
CASSFGTDTQYF